This TCR beta chain is from a study of T cell responses to AZD1222 COVID-19 vaccine. Across the study: Researchers grouped second doses given at about 4 or about 12 weeks into one pool.

Points from the study as a whole: Across the whole spike, CD4 TCRs peaked at regions 160-218 and 743-854. Females outnumbered males among donors, who were mostly white British; clonal diversity was possibly underestimated.

V gave up 0 bases and J gave up 8 bases, with 23 bases separating them. The CDR3 is 17 residues long. From germline, CDR1 is LGHNA and CDR2 YSLEER. Repertoires were generated with immunoSEQ multiplex PCR, while TCRdb's copy carries only in-frame clones and drops some. The sample shows about 170,000 clones, roughly 89% of them seen only once. Notes on this clone: The target antigen is unknown.

This TCR was sampled from an adult in good health. This rearrangement joins TRBV4-3 to TRBJ2-7; a weak D match, TRBD2 (7 bases). The input for sequencing was peripheral blood, taken on day 0 of AZD1222 vaccination. CDR3 nucleotide sequence: TGCGCCAGCAGCCAAGACGTCCAAGGTGTCGGGGGGCGTAAGCAGTACTTC. Translation: CASSQDVQGVGGRKQYF.